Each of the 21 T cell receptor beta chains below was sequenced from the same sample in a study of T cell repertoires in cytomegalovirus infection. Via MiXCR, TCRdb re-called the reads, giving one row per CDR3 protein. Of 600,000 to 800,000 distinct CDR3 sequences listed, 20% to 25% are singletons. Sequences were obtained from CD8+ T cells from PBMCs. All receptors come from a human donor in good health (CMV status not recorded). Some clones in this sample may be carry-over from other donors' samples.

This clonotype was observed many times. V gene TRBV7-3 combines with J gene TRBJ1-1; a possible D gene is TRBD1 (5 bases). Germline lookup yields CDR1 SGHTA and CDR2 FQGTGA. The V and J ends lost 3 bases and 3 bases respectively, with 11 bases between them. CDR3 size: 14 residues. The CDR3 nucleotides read TGTGCCAGCAGCTTTTTGGGAGGGGACACTGAAGCTTTCTTT. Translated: CASSFLGGDTEAFF.

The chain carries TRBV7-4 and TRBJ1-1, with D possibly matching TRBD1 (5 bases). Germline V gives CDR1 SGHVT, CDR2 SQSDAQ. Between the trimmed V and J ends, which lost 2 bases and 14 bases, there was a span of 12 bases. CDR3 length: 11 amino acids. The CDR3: CASSLISRDFF. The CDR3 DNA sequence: TGTGCCAGCAGCTTAATTTCAAGGGACTTCTTT.

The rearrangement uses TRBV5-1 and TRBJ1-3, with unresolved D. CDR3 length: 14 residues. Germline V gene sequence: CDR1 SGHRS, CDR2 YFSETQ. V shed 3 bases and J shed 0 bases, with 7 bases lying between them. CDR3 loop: CASSSISSGNTIYF. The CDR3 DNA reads TGCGCCAGCAGCTCTATAAGCTCTGGAAACACCATATATTTT.

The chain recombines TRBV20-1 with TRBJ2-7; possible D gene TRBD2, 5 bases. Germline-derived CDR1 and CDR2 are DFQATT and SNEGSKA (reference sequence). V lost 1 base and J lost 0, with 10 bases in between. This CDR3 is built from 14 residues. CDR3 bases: TGCAGTGCTAGAGTCAGAGGGTTCTCCTACGAGCAGTACTTC. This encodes CSARVRGFSYEQYF.

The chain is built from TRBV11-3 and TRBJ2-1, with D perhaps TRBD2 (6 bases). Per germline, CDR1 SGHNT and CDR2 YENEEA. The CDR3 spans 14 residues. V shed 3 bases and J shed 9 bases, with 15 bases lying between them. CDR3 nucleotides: TGTGCCAGCAGCTTGAAACTAGACGGGGGTGAGCAGTTCTTC. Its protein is CASSLKLDGGEQFF.

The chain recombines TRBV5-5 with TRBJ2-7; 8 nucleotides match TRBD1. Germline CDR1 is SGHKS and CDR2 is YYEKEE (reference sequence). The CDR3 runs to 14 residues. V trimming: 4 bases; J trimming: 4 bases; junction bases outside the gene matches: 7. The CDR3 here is CASSPPGGGYEQYV. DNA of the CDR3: TGTGCCAGCAGCCCCCCAGGGGGCGGGTACGAGCAGTACGTC.

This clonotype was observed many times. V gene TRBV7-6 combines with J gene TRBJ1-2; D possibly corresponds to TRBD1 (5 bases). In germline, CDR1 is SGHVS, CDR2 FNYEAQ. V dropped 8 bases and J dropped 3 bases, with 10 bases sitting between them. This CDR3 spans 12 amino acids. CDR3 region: CASAGADYGYTF. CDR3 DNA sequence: TGTGCCAGCGCCGGGGCGGACTATGGCTACACCTTC.

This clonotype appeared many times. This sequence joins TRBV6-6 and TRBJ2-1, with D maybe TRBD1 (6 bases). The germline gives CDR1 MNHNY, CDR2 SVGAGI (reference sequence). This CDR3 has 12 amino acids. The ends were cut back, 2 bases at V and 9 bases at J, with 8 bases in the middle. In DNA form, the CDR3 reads TGTGCCAGCAGTTACCCCAGGGGTGAGCAGTTCTTC. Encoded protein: CASSYPRGEQFF.

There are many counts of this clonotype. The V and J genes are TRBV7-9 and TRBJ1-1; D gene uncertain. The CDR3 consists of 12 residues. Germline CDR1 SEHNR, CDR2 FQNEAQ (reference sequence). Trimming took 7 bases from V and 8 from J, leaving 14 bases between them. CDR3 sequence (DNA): TGTGCCAGCAACTTGGTAGGGATGGAAGCTTTCTTT. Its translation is CASNLVGMEAFF.

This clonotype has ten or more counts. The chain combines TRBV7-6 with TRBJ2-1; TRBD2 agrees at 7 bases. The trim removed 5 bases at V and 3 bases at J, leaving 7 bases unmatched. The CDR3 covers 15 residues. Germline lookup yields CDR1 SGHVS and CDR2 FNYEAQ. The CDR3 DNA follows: TGTGCCAGCAGCCCCGGGACTAAAAGCTACAATGAGCAGTTCTTC. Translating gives CASSPGTKSYNEQFF.

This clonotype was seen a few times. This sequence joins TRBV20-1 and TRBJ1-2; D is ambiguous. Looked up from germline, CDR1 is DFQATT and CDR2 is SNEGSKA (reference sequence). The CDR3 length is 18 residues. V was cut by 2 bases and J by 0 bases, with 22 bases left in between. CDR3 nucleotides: TGCAGTGCTAGAACGTCCCGGGGAGGGCGCCCCACTAACTATGGCTACACCTTC. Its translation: CSARTSRGGRPTNYGYTF.

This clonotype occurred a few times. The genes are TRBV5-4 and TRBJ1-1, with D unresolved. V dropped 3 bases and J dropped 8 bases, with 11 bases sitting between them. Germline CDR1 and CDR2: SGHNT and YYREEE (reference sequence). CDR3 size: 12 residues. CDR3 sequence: CASSSNSGEAFF. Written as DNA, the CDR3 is TGTGCCAGCAGCTCGAATTCGGGGGAAGCTTTCTTT. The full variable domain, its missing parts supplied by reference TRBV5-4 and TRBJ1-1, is ETGVTQSPTHLIKTRGQQVTLRCSSQSGHNTVSWYQQALGQGPQFIFQYYREEENGRGNFPPRFSGLQFPNYSSELNVNALELDDSALYLCASSSNSGEAFFGQGTRLTVV.

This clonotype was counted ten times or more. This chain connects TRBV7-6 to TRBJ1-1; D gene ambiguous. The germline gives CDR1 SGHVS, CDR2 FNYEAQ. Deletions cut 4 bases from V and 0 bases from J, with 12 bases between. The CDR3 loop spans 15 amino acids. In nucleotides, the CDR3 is TGTGCCAGCAGCTCCGAAGAGGCGGTGAACACTGAAGCTTTCTTT. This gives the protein CASSSEEAVNTEAFF.

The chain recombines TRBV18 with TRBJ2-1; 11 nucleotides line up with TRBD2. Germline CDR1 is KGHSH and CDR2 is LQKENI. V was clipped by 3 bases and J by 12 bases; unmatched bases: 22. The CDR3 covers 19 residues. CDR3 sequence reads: CASSPNSAIVTSGALGQFF. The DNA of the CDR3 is TGTGCCAGCTCACCTAATTCGGCGATAGTGACTAGCGGGGCCCTGGGGCAGTTCTTC.

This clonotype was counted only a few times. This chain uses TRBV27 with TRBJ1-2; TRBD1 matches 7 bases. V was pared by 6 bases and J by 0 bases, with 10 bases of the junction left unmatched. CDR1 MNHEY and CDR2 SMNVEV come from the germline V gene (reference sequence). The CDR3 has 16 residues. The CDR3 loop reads CASSTPGQIANYGYTF. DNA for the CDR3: TGTGCCAGCAGCACGCCGGGACAGATAGCTAACTATGGCTACACCTTC.

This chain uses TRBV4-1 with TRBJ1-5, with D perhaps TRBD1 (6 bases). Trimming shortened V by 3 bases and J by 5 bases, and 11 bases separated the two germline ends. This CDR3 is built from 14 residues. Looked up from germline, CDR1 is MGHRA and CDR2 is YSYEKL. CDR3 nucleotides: TGCGCCAGCAGCCATGTACAGGGAGATCAGCCCCAGCATTTT. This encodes CASSHVQGDQPQHF.

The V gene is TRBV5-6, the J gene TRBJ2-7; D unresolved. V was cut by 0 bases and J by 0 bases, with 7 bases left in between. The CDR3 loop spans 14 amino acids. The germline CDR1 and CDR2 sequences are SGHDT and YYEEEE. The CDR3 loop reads CASSLGVPSYEQYF. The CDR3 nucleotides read TGTGCCAGCAGCTTGGGGGTTCCCTCCTACGAGCAGTACTTC. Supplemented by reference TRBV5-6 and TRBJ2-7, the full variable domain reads DAGVTQSPTHLIKTRGQQVTLRCSPKSGHDTVSWYQQALGQGPQFIFQYYEEEERQRGNFPDRFSGHQFPNYSSELNVNALLLGDSALYLCASSLGVPSYEQYFGPGTRLTVT.

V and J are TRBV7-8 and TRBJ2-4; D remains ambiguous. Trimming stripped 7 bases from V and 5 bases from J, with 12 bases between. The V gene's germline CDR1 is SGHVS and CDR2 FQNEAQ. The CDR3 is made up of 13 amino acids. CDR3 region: CASMPRDQNIQYF. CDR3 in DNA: TGTGCCAGCATGCCCCGAGACCAAAACATTCAGTACTTC.

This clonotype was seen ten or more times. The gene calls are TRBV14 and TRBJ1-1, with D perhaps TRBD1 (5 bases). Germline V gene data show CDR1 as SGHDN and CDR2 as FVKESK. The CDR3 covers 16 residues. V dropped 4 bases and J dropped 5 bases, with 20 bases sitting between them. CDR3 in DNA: TGTGCCAGCAGCCCTAGGGGCAGGGAAGGGCGGACTGAAGCTTTCTTT. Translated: CASSPRGREGRTEAFF.

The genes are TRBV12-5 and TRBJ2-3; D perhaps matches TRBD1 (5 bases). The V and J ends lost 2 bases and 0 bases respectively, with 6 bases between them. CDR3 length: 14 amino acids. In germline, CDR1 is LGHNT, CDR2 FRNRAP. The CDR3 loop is CASGLPGSTDTQYF. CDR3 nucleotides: TGTGCTAGTGGTTTGCCAGGGAGCACAGATACGCAGTATTTT. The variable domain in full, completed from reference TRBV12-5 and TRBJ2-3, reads DARVTQTPRHKVTEMGQEVTMRCQPILGHNTVFWYRQTMMQGLELLAYFRNRAPLDDSGMPKDRFSAEMPDATLATLKIQPSEPRDSAVYFCASGLPGSTDTQYFGPGTRLTVL.

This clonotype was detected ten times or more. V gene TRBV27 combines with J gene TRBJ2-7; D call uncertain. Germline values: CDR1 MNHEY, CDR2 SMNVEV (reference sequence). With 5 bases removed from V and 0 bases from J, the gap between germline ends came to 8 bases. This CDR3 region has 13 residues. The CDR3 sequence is CASSRKDSYEQYF. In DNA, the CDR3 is TGTGCCAGCAGTAGGAAGGACTCCTACGAGCAGTACTTC.